A single TCR beta chain is shown here with its context. Its antigen remains unidentified. The data are from a study of vaccination and CD4 T cells after COVID-19. Study-wide results and caveats: The study found that a median approximately 90% of reactive clones in convalescent patients appeared only post-vaccination.

Sequenced with the Oncomine TCR Beta short-read assay was DNA taken from cultured CD4+ T cells. One entry per CDR3 protein results from TCRdb running MiXCR on the PCR reads. The sample includes about 21,000 distinct CDR3 sequences, approximately 50% of them seen just once. This CDR3 spans 15 amino acids. Trimming left V 1 base short and J 0 bases short, with 10 bases between. The germline gives CDR1 SGHTA, CDR2 FQGNSA. The treatment is: approximately nine-day PBMC culture with coronavirus spike peptide pools or control peptides (ViraFEST assay). Days 3 and 7 saw half the medium swapped for fresh IL-2 medium. A negative selection step was used to isolate CD4+ T cells once culture had run for 10 days.

V is TRBV7-2 and J is TRBJ2-7; D is ambiguous. Specimen: CD4+ T cells from blood, cultured in vitro, collected before SARS-CoV-2 vaccination. The sequence came from a human donor who had recovered from COVID-19. CDR3 DNA sequence: TGTGCCAGCAGCTTAGACAGTGTAAGCTCCTACGAGCAGTACTTC. This codes for CASSLDSVSSYEQYF.